The 3 T cell receptor beta chains below come from one sample, sequenced in a study of blood T cell repertoires in COVID-19. TCRdb's copy holds only in-frame clones and misses some; the assay was immunoSEQ multiplex PCR. The sample lists roughly 160,000 clones, about 86% occurring once. Input material: peripheral blood. These receptors were obtained from a man between 45 and 60 years old with active or convalescent COVID-19.

The chain combines TRBV3-1 (or the pseudogene TRBV3-2) with TRBJ1-1, with D tentatively TRBD1 (6 bases). The V gene lost 4 bases and the J gene lost 0 bases, with 15 bases spanning the gap. Germline V gene lookup returns CDR1 LGHDT and CDR2 YNNKEL (reference sequence). The CDR3 sequence is 16 residues long. The CDR3 protein is CASSPPGTRVNTEAFF. CDR3 sequence (DNA): TGTGCCAGCAGCCCGCCCGGGACACGGGTGAACACTGAAGCTTTCTTT.

This clone was observed a single time. The rearrangement joins TRBV2 to TRBJ1-5; 7 nucleotides align to TRBD1. This CDR3 is 16 amino acids long. CDR1 and CDR2 from the germline V gene are SNHLY and FYNNEI. With V trimmed by 7 bases and J by 6 bases, 15 bases remained unmatched. CDR3 region: CASNPQGSPESQPQHF. The CDR3 DNA reads as TGTGCCAGCAACCCACAGGGGTCCCCGGAAAGTCAGCCCCAGCATTTT.

The chain uses TRBV4-1 and TRBJ2-3; 7 nucleotides match TRBD2. Losses at the gene ends were 1 base for V and 3 bases for J; bases not matched to a gene: 16. The CDR3 has 19 amino acids. The germline V gene encodes CDR1 MGHRA and CDR2 YSYEKL. The CDR3 bases are TGCGCCAGCAGCCAAGCCGGGGGGAGTGTAGGGTCCAAGACAGATACGCAGTATTTT. Translating gives CASSQAGGSVGSKTDTQYF.